The 17 T cell receptor beta chains listed next were all sequenced from one sample in a study of blood T cell repertoires in COVID-19. Measured with immunoSEQ multiplex PCR; TCRdb has only the in-frame clones, and not every one. This sample has roughly 170,000 clones, with roughly 70% found just once. The specimen sequenced was peripheral blood. These receptor sequences come from a woman aged 80 or over with acute or convalescent COVID-19.

The rearrangement links TRBV5-6 to TRBJ2-1, with D unclear. V lost 0 bases and J 5 bases, leaving 12 bases between the germline ends. Germline CDR1 SGHDT, CDR2 YYEEEE. The CDR3 has 15 residues. Here the CDR3 DNA reads TGTGCCAGCAGCTTGGCAGTGGTCCCCAACAATGAGCAGTTCTTC. Translating gives CASSLAVVPNNEQFF. Drawing the rest from reference TRBV5-6 and TRBJ2-1, the complete variable domain is DAGVTQSPTHLIKTRGQQVTLRCSPKSGHDTVSWYQQALGQGPQFIFQYYEEEERQRGNFPDRFSGHQFPNYSSELNVNALLLGDSALYLCASSLAVVPNNEQFFGPGTRLTVL.

This sequence joins TRBV7-2 and TRBJ2-5; 9 bases line up with TRBD2. CDR3 size: 13 residues. Germline-derived CDR1 and CDR2 are SGHTA and FQGNSA. V shed 7 bases and J 5 bases; nucleotides not matched to a gene: 5. The chain's CDR3 is CASTGTSRETQYF. CDR3 bases: TGTGCCAGCACCGGGACTAGCAGGGAGACCCAGTACTTC.

This sequence joins TRBV4-1 and TRBJ2-7; 8 bases align to TRBD2. Germline loops: CDR1 MGHRA, CDR2 YSYEKL. With V trimmed by 4 bases and J by 4 bases, 12 bases remained unmatched. This CDR3 spans 16 amino acids. For the CDR3, the DNA is TGCGCCAGCAGCCCCACTAGCGGACTCCCACTTTACGAGCAGTACTTC. This gives the protein CASSPTSGLPLYEQYF.

This clone showed up many times. The sample carries other DNA sequences with the same CDR3. The rearrangement links TRBV7-9 to TRBJ1-5; D remains ambiguous. CDR3 length: 14 amino acids. Trimming pared 3 bases from V and 6 bases from J, leaving 12 bases between. The germline V gene encodes CDR1 SEHNR and CDR2 FQNEAQ (reference sequence). The CDR3 loop is CASSFGLAGQPQHF. The CDR3 nucleotides read TGTGCCAGCAGCTTCGGCCTGGCAGGTCAGCCCCAGCATTTT.

This clone showed up many times. The V gene is TRBV19, the J gene TRBJ2-5; 7 bases are a match to TRBD2. This CDR3 has 14 amino acids. With 7 bases clipped from V and 5 bases from J, the junction kept 10 bases outside the gene matches. Germline V gives CDR1 LNHDA, CDR2 SQIVND (reference sequence). CDR3 loop: CASNDVGGRETQYF. For the CDR3, the DNA is TGTGCCAGTAATGACGTGGGAGGGCGGGAGACCCAGTACTTC.

The sample holds one count of this clone. This CDR3 reads CASSLGASGTTDTQYF. The CDR3 nucleotides read TGTGCCAGCAGCTTAGGGGCTAGCGGTACCACAGATACGCAGTATTTT. The chain uses TRBV11-2 and TRBJ2-3, with TRBD2 matching over 7 bases. V lost 1 base and J lost 2; bases outside the gene matches: 6. The CDR3 is 16 residues long. From germline, CDR1 is SGHAT and CDR2 FQNNGV.

V and J are TRBV5-1 and TRBJ1-5; D perhaps matches TRBD1 (5 bases). The CDR3 is made up of 13 amino acids. V lost 4 bases and J lost 3, with 8 bases in between. Germline V gene lookup returns CDR1 SGHRS and CDR2 YFSETQ. This CDR3 reads CASSRDFNQPQHF. The CDR3 DNA is TGCGCCAGCAGCCGGGACTTCAATCAGCCCCAGCATTTT.

This chain links TRBV7-2 with TRBJ2-7; 12 nucleotides align to TRBD2. With 2 bases clipped from V and 5 bases from J, the junction kept 1 base outside the gene matches. Germline V gene data show CDR1 as SGHTA and CDR2 as FQGNSA. CDR3 length equals 14 residues. This CDR3 is CASSLRLAGDEQYF. For the CDR3, the DNA is TGTGCCAGCAGCTTACGACTAGCGGGAGACGAGCAGTACTTC.

The genes are TRBV4-1 and TRBJ1-2; no clear D gene. CDR1 MGHRA and CDR2 YSYEKL come from the germline V gene. There are 14 residues in the CDR3. V was cut by 1 base and J by 4 bases, with 10 bases left in between. The chain's CDR3 is CASSQVFGGYGYTF. DNA of the CDR3: TGCGCCAGCAGCCAAGTTTTCGGCGGCTATGGCTACACCTTC.

The rearrangement links TRBV6-5 to TRBJ2-5, with D perhaps matching TRBD1 (6 bases). The V end was cut by 0 bases, the J end by 8 bases, with 16 bases between. CDR3 length: 15 residues. CDR1 is MNHEY, CDR2 SVGAGI, per germline. CDR3 protein: CASSYSTPGEVTQYF. CDR3 nucleotides: TGTGCCAGCAGTTACTCGACTCCAGGGGAAGTTACCCAGTACTTC.

The gene calls are TRBV6-2 or TRBV6-3 and TRBJ2-1; 9 nucleotides match TRBD2. The CDR3 is made up of 17 amino acids. From germline, CDR1 is MNHEY and CDR2 SVGEGT. The trim removed 5 bases at V and 6 bases at J, leaving 14 bases unmatched. The CDR3 DNA reads TGTGCCAGCAGTCCGGCTGAGCTAGCGGGAAAAACCAATGAGCAGTTCTTC. It is translated as CASSPAELAGKTNEQFF.

The rearrangement links TRBV19 to TRBJ1-1, with no clear D. CDR3 size: 15 residues. Germline V gene sequence: CDR1 LNHDA, CDR2 SQIVND (reference sequence). Trimming removed 3 bases at V and 0 bases at J, with 11 bases between. The CDR3 spells CASSIGAPMNTEAFF. The CDR3 DNA follows: TGTGCCAGTAGTATTGGAGCACCTATGAACACTGAAGCTTTCTTT. The full variable domain, in which reference TRBV19 and TRBJ1-1 provide the parts outside the CDR3, is DGGITQSPKYLFRKEGQNVTLSCEQNLNHDAMYWYRQDPGQGLRLIYYSQIVNDFQKGDIAEGYSVSREKKESFPLTVTSAQKNPTAFYLCASSIGAPMNTEAFFGQGTRLTVV.

This clone was observed a few times. The chain combines TRBV5-5 with TRBJ2-7; 8 nucleotides line up with TRBD1. The length of the CDR3 is 14 residues. Per germline, CDR1 SGHKS and CDR2 YYEKEE (reference sequence). V shed 4 bases and J 0 bases; nucleotides not matched to a gene: 3. This CDR3 reads CASSTGQVSYEQYF. For the CDR3, the DNA is TGTGCCAGCAGCACGGGACAGGTCTCCTACGAGCAGTACTTC.

V is TRBV28 and J is TRBJ2-1, with a possible D match to TRBD2 (5 bases). CDR1 is MDHEN and CDR2 is SYDVKM in the germline V gene. V dropped 7 bases and J dropped 7 bases, with 17 bases sitting between them. This CDR3 comprises 14 residues. This chain's CDR3 is CASKLDFLRNEQFF. In DNA, the CDR3 is TGTGCCAGCAAGTTGGACTTTTTGAGAAATGAGCAGTTCTTC.

This sequence joins TRBV9 and TRBJ1-4, with a weak D call TRBD1 (6 bases). Trimming took 0 bases from V and 12 from J, leaving 12 bases between them. The germline V gene has CDR1 SGDLS and CDR2 YYNGEE. The CDR3 covers 13 residues. The CDR3 sequence is CASSVAQGFELFF. The CDR3 nucleotides are TGTGCCAGCAGCGTAGCTCAGGGGTTCGAACTGTTTTTT.

The V and J genes are TRBV29-1 and TRBJ2-7, with TRBD1 as a possible D gene (5 bases). V gave up 5 bases and J gave up 4 bases, with 18 bases separating them. CDR3 length equals 14 residues. Looked up from germline, CDR1 is SQVTM and CDR2 is ANQGSEA. Here the CDR3 reads CSVTHQTESYEQYF. CDR3 bases: TGCAGCGTTACCCATCAGACAGAAAGTTACGAGCAGTACTTC.

This rearrangement joins TRBV5-4 to TRBJ2-6; perhaps TRBD2 as D (5 bases). V lost 2 bases and J 0 bases, leaving 6 bases between the germline ends. The germline CDR1 and CDR2 sequences are SGHNT and YYREEE (reference sequence). The CDR3 is 15 residues long. The DNA for the CDR3 is TGTGCCAGCAGCTTCGGGGACTCTGGGGCCAACGTCCTGACTTTC. Residues: CASSFGDSGANVLTF.